This T cell receptor beta chain was documented in a study of tumor-infiltrating lymphocytes in primary liver carcinoma. Study information: The neoplasms were of stage T1-T3 N0M0, with dimensions of roughly 4 to 11 cm across.

The input was approximately 0.45 ug total RNA; TCR beta cDNA was made from it with a constant-region primer. Employing slightly modified ARM-PCR, three nested multiplex PCR rounds were run, and these gave rise to the TCR beta libraries. Rounds one and two of PCR, each of 10 cycles, were primed with TRBV1-TRBV30 forward primers and a C-beta reverse primer. One entry per CDR3 protein, called by TCRdb with MiXCR from the multiplex PCR reads. The sample lists 75,000 to 80,000 distinct CDR3 sequences; approximately 69% were seen once. Concerning this clonotype itself: The junction does not match germline at one end; this may be a read error.

Germline V gene sequence: CDR1 SGHAT, CDR2 FQNNGV. The length of the CDR3 is 16 residues. The source material, about 18-31 mg of unsorted bulk tissue, was used to co-extract RNA and DNA. The J gene is TRBJ2-1, the V gene TRBV11-2, with a possible D match to TRBD2 (5 bases). The sample comprised tumor-adjacent normal liver tissue. The sequence came from a man aged 35 to 55 with primary liver carcinoma and hepatitis B virus infection. The CDR3 DNA follows: TGTACCAGCAATTTAGAGCTCCTAGCAGGAATGGATGAGCAGTTCTTC. Translation gives CTSNLELLAGMDEQFF.